This passage covers 17 T cell receptor beta chains from one sample sequenced in a study of T cell clonality in common variable immunodeficiency. Only in-frame clones appear in the TCRdb table, and some are missing; sequencing was by immunoSEQ multiplex PCR. This sample has 25,000 to 35,000 clones, each found more than once. Source material: peripheral blood mononuclear cells. The receptors derive from a person aged 18 to 70 in good health.

Concerning this clone itself: The missing CDR3 end, 3 residues past where the read stops, is filled in from the germline J gene. The rearrangement links TRBV6-2 or TRBV6-3 to TRBJ2-3, with 9 bases aligning to TRBD2. Germline loops: CDR1 MNHEY, CDR2 SVGEGT. The CDR3 length is 15 residues. V dropped 6 bases and J dropped 5; count of bases not matched to a gene: 9. CDR3 DNA (partial): TGTGCCAGCAGGGAGCGGGGGGCCTTTATAGATACG. Encoded protein: CASRERGAFIDT. The entire CDR3 protein reads CASRERGAFIDTQYF.

This clone was picked up a small number of times. The CDR3 bases that were read are TGTGCCAGCAGCCGGGACAGGGGATCGGGCGAC. This codes for CASSRDRGSGD. The complete CDR3 reads CASSRDRGSGDYTF. V usage is TRBV7-6 and J usage is TRBJ1-2; 10 bases line up with TRBD1. The read stops 3 residues short of the end of the CDR3; the missing end is completed from the germline J gene. The CDR3 is 14 residues long. Germline V gene lookup returns CDR1 SGHVS and CDR2 FNYEAQ.

This clone came up many times. The DNA read from the CDR3 is TGTGCCAGCAGCTTAGCGGGTCACGGGACTGAA. Residues: CASSLAGHGTE. The CDR3 as a whole reads CASSLAGHGTEAFF. This sequence joins TRBV7-9 and TRBJ1-1; D unresolved. Read sequence stops 3 residues before the CDR3 end, and the germline J gene provides the missing end. CDR3 length equals 14 residues. V lost 0 bases and J lost 5, with 10 bases in between. Germline V gene lookup returns CDR1 SEHNR and CDR2 FQNEAQ (reference sequence).

This clone was counted at least ten times. The read terminates 3 residues before the CDR3 end, so the remaining end is supplied by the germline J gene. The V and J genes are TRBV4-2 and TRBJ1-6, with TRBD1 matching 9 bases. The CDR3 is 17 amino acids. The junction had 11 bases not matched to a gene; V was cut back by 4 bases and J by 7 bases. Looked up from germline, CDR1 is LGHNA and CDR2 is YNFKEQ. This CDR3 is CASSLPIGGQGNSPLHF. The CDR3 bases that were read are TGTGCCAGCAGCCTCCCCATTGGGGGACAGGGCAATTCACCC.

Many counts were recorded for this clone. The read finishes 3 residues shy of the CDR3 end, and the germline J gene is used to complete it. The chain combines TRBV6-2 or TRBV6-3 with TRBJ2-3, with D perhaps given as TRBD1 or TRBD2 (6 bases each). CDR1 and CDR2 (germline): MNHEY, SVGEGT. The CDR3 length is 15 residues. The chain's CDR3 is CASSEGQPSRETQYF. CDR3 bases read: TGTGCCAGCAGTGAGGGACAACCAAGCCGGGAGACG.

This clone was seen ten or more times. The missing CDR3 end, 3 residues past where the read stops, is filled in from the germline J gene. The J gene is TRBJ2-3, the V gene TRBV5-1, with D unclear. Trimming removed 0 bases from V and 6 bases from J, with 8 bases in between. Germline assignment: CDR1 SGHRS and CDR2 YFSETQ. This CDR3 comprises 13 residues. The CDR3 here is CASSLGSGDTQYF. The covered CDR3 bases are TGCGCCAGCAGCTTGGGATCCGGGGATACG.

At least ten counts were recorded for this clone. The read ends 3 residues before the CDR3 terminus; that terminus is restored from the germline J gene. J is TRBJ1-1 and V is TRBV10-1; the D gene is possibly TRBD1 (6 bases). The CDR3 contains 13 residues. Germline V gives CDR1 WNHNN, CDR2 SYGVQD (reference sequence). The V end was cut by 8 bases, the J end by 0 bases, with 10 bases between. CDR3 region: CASSQGVNTEAFF. The part of the CDR3 DNA that was read is TGCGCCAGCTCACAGGGAGTGAACACTGAA.

Comments on this clone: The CDR3 extends 3 residues past the end of the read, so its final part is completed from the germline J gene. The rearrangement uses TRBV2 and TRBJ1-1, with 8 bases matching TRBD1. The CDR3 has 13 residues. Germline CDR1 reads SNHLY; CDR2 reads FYNNEI. After removal of 10 bases from V and 4 bases from J, the junction contained 8 bases not matched to a gene. The CDR3 sequence is CATSQGVGTEAFF. CDR3 DNA (partial): TGTGCCACTTCACAGGGGGTGGGCACTGAA.

This clone was seen repeatedly, ten times or more. The CDR3 end lies 3 residues beyond the end of the read and is filled in from the germline J gene. The chain couples TRBV20-1 to TRBJ2-4; 7 positions agree with TRBD1. Per the germline V gene, CDR1 is DFQATT and CDR2 is SNEGSKA (reference sequence). This CDR3 comprises 15 residues. With V trimmed by 5 bases and J by 6 bases, 13 bases remained unmatched. CDR3 bases read: TGCAGTGCTGGACCGAACCGACAGGGTAGAAACATT. Its translation: CSAGPNRQGRNI. The entire CDR3 protein reads CSAGPNRQGRNIQYF.

The sample holds many counts of this clone. The read halts 3 residues ahead of the CDR3 end, with the missing end drawn from the germline J gene. The rearrangement joins TRBV20-1 to TRBJ2-3; 10 bases are a match to TRBD2. Trimming took 7 bases from V and 3 from J; bases not matched to a gene: 4. Germline CDR1 and CDR2: DFQATT and SNEGSKA (reference sequence). CDR3 length equals 13 residues. Here the CDR3 reads CSVTSGETDTQYF. Incomplete CDR3 DNA: TGCAGTGTTACTAGCGGGGAGACAGATACG.

This clone was detected ten times or more. The observed sequence ends 3 residues before the CDR3 terminus, with the missing tail filled in from the germline J gene. This chain joins TRBV6-1 and TRBJ1-5, with 8 bases lining up with TRBD1. V was pared by 1 base and J by 5 bases, with 7 bases of the junction left unmatched. The CDR3 sequence is 16 residues long. Germline-derived CDR1 and CDR2 are MNHNS and SASEGT. The CDR3: CASSEEAGGAYQPQHF. The covered CDR3 bases are TGTGCCAGCAGTGAAGAGGCAGGGGGCGCATATCAGCCC.

At least ten counts were recorded for this clone. The read gets to within 3 residues of the CDR3 end, and the germline J gene fills in the rest. V and J are TRBV7-6 and TRBJ2-2; D gene uncertain. Germline CDR1 and CDR2: SGHVS and FNYEAQ. Trimming left V 2 bases short and J 2 bases short, with 6 bases between. This CDR3 region has 14 residues. The sequenced part of the CDR3 DNA is TGTGCCAGCAGCTTACAGACAAACACCGGGGAG. As protein: CASSLQTNTGE. The full CDR3 protein reads CASSLQTNTGELFF. Drawing the rest from reference TRBV7-6 and TRBJ2-2, the complete variable domain is GAGVSQSPRYKVTKRGQDVALRCDPISGHVSLYWYRQALGQGPEFLTYFNYEAQQDKSGLPNDRFSAERPEGSISTLTIQRTEQRDSAMYRCASSLQTNTGELFFGEGSRLTVL.

This clone showed up many times. The sequence runs out 3 residues before the end of the CDR3; the remainder is reconstructed from the germline J gene. V usage is TRBV4-1 and J usage is TRBJ2-7, with TRBD1 as a possible D gene (6 bases). Germline loops: CDR1 MGHRA, CDR2 YSYEKL. Trimming removed 0 bases from V and 4 bases from J, with 10 bases in between. The CDR3 covers 14 residues. CDR3 DNA, as far as it was read: TGCGCCAGCAGCCAAGAAGGGGGTTGGTACGAG. Translated, it gives CASSQEGGWYE. The CDR3 in its entirety is CASSQEGGWYEQYF.

This clone has a count of ten or more. The CDR3 goes on 3 residues after the read ends, and that part is filled in from the germline J gene. The chain uses TRBV7-2 and TRBJ2-4; 11 bases fit TRBD2. There are 15 residues in the CDR3. Germline CDR1 and CDR2: SGHTA and FQGNSA. V shed 4 bases and J 2 bases; nucleotides not matched to a gene: 1. CDR3 amino acids: CASSWTSGSKNIQYF. The sequenced part of the CDR3 DNA is TGTGCCAGCAGCTGGACTAGCGGGTCCAAAAACATT.

The table lists this clone with a few counts. Read sequence stops 3 residues before the CDR3 end, and the germline J gene provides the missing end. The chain uses TRBV6-2 or TRBV6-3 and TRBJ1-2; D is unclear. The CDR3 totals 14 residues. Germline V gene sequence: CDR1 MNHEY, CDR2 SVGEGT. CDR3 DNA (partial): TGTGCCAGCAGTTACAATCCGCTCCTCTACGAC. Translated, it gives CASSYNPLLYD. Given in full, the CDR3 is CASSYNPLLYDYTF.

This clone occurred a few times. The read finishes 3 residues shy of the CDR3 end, and the germline J gene is used to complete it. J is TRBJ2-1 and V is TRBV11-2, with D uncertain. CDR3 length: 11 amino acids. V gave up 5 bases and J gave up 5 bases, with 4 bases separating them. Germline V gene data show CDR1 as SGHAT and CDR2 as FQNNGV. The CDR3 is CASSGHNEQFF. The CDR3 bases that were read are TGTGCCAGCAGCGGCCACAATGAG.

This clone was picked up many times. The missing CDR3 end, 3 residues past where the read stops, is filled in from the germline J gene. The chain couples TRBV5-6 to TRBJ2-3; 8 nucleotides line up with TRBD2. J lost 1 base, V lost 4 bases, and 2 bases had no gene match. The CDR3 runs 14 residues. Germline V gene lookup returns CDR1 SGHDT and CDR2 YYEEEE. The part of the CDR3 DNA that was read is TGTGCCAGCAGCAATAGCGGGGGCACAGATACG. Translated, it gives CASSNSGGTDT. The whole CDR3 sequence is CASSNSGGTDTQYF. The complete variable domain, with remaining parts taken from reference TRBV5-6 and TRBJ2-3, reads DAGVTQSPTHLIKTRGQQVTLRCSPKSGHDTVSWYQQALGQGPQFIFQYYEEEERQRGNFPDRFSGHQFPNYSSELNVNALLLGDSALYLCASSNSGGTDTQYFGPGTRLTVL.